This T cell receptor beta chain stems from a study of vaccination effects on CD4 cells after COVID-19. The method was immunoSEQ multiplex PCR; TCRdb's version includes in-frame clones alone and lacks a portion of them. The table has over 45,000 clones, around 70% seen once. The study, taken as a whole, reports: Only a single clone (1 of 255 vaccine-induced clones in healthy vaccinees) cross-reacted with common cold coronaviruses. Clones of infection and vaccine origin contracted markedly late after vaccination.

For this clone: The antigen is unknown.

This CDR3 is built from 13 residues. Per germline, CDR1 DFQATT and CDR2 SNEGSKA (reference sequence). Trimming removed 3 bases at V and 5 bases at J, with 8 bases between. Subsequent to less than eleven days of culture, CD4+ T cells were isolated. All study participants received two doses of BNT162b2 or mRNA-1273 vaccine. All vaccine recipients tested negative for nucleocapsid antibodies and had never contracted SARS-CoV-2 infection. Cultures received IL-2 medium that replaced half the medium on days 3 and 7. The rearrangement joins TRBV20-1 to TRBJ1-6; a possible D gene is TRBD1 (5 bases). This TCR derives from a human donor who received a COVID-19 vaccine. Sequences were derived from CD4+ T cells from PBMCs cultured without peptide, sampled after COVID-19 vaccination. CDR3 bases: TGCAGTGCTAGTACGACAGATAATTCACCCCTCCACTTT. This translates into CSASTTDNSPLHF.